The source of this TCR beta chain is a study of PD-L1 blockade in urothelial cancer. Study details: Median blood clonality was roughly 0.078, with about 86,000 unique TCRs.

In the case of this clone: Antigen specificity is unknown.

PCRs were each spiked with synthetic TCR analog templates. Sequencing was performed with immunoSEQ multiplex PCR; in TCRdb, only in-frame clones are kept and a portion is missing. The profile shows tens of thousands of clones, 87% of them singletons. Study-wide points: Better survival was forecast by a pretreatment blood TCR clonality below the median.

The CDR3 covers 15 residues. Germline V CDR1 and CDR2: MNHEY, SMNVEV (reference sequence). Unmatched junction bases numbered 8, after V lost 6 bases and J lost 2 bases. This material consisted of PBMCs, taken around atezolizumab (anti-PD-L1) treatment. This clonotype originated in a woman aged 70-85 years with urothelial cancer. This chain links TRBV27 with TRBJ2-3; 7 nucleotides agree with TRBD2. The CDR3 spells CASSLAGALTDTQYF. The CDR3 nucleotides read TGTGCCAGCAGCCTGGCGGGAGCTCTCACAGATACGCAGTATTTT.